Here is one T cell receptor (beta chain) with its context. Germline V CDR1 and CDR2: MDHEN, SYDVKM. There are 14 residues in the CDR3. The V end lost 3 bases, the J end lost 6 bases, and 15 bases lay between the germline ends. In the study's own analysis: The assay estimated nucleated cells by amplifying reference gene primers. Sequenced by immunoSEQ multiplex PCR; TCRdb stores in-frame clones only, minus some. Clonal size and the V and J genes are those of that table, whereas D and trimming came from the DNA. This repertoire shows 320,000 or so clones, roughly 87% found once; its top ten account for more than 0.8%. Adults between roughly 18 and 90 years of age took part from 20 to 25 US areas. Participant-given clinical history determined each cohort assignment. Recovery among Cohort 3 donors was established by two negative PCRs, clearance, or symptom resolution. The record originates from a study of blood T cell repertoires in COVID-19.

The TCR sequence derives from a woman in her twenties or thirties who had recovered from COVID-19. This sequence joins TRBV28 and TRBJ2-7; TRBD2 might be the D (7 bases). Specimen: PBMCs or T cells enriched from blood (not recorded which). The DNA of the CDR3 is TGTGCCAGCAGTTTGCGAGGGGGGGCTTTCGAGCAGTACTTC. Protein: CASSLRGGAFEQYF. The whole variable domain, filled in from reference TRBV28 and TRBJ2-7, reads DVKVTQSSRYLVKRTGEKVFLECVQDMDHENMFWYRQDPGLGLRLIYFSYDVKMKEKGDIPEGYSVSREKKERFSLILESASTNQTSMYLCASSLRGGAFEQYFGPGTRLTVT.